This is a list of T cell receptor beta chains from one sample in a study of metastatic and nonmetastatic thyroid tumors. TCRdb re-called clones via MiXCR from the PCR reads. In the table there are under 20,000 clones, just under 30% of which are singletons. The sequenced sample was tumor tissue. The origin of the receptors is a male donor with papillary thyroid cancer or a benign thyroid nodule (not recorded which). Some clones in this sample may be carry-over from other donors' samples. Both conserved end residues are part of each CDR3. Fields, in order: clone size, V gene, D gene, J gene, CDR3 DNA, CDR3 protein. The D gene is left open where the match is weak. Not every row has a clone size; where given, it reads once, few, many or a size class.

many	TRBV6-4	-	TRBJ2-2	TGTGCCAGCAGTTTAGCAGAACACACCGGGGAGCTGTTTTTT	CASSLAEHTGELFF
many	TRBV5-1	TRBD1	TRBJ2-2	TGCGCCAGCAGCACCGGACAGGATCACACCGGGGAGCTGTTTTTT	CASSTGQDHTGELFF
medium-sized	TRBV6-1	-	TRBJ2-7	TGTGCCAGCAGTCCGGGACCTTCCTACGAGCAGTACTTC	CASSPGPSYEQYF
-	TRBV7-2	TRBD1	TRBJ1-5	TGTGCCAGCAGCCTTGGGACAGGGCAACAGCCCCAGCATTTT	CASSLGTGQQPQHF
-	TRBV5-1	-	TRBJ2-2	TGCGCCAGCAGCTTAGATCAGGGCCACGGGGAGCGGTTTTTT	CASSLDQGHGERFF
few	TRBV27	TRBD2	TRBJ2-4	TGTGCCAGCAGCCGGACTAGCGGGAGTGGTCTTGACATTCAGTACTTC	CASSRTSGSGLDIQYF
-	TRBV7-3	-	TRBJ1-6	TGTGCCAGCAGCTTAGGGTCACCCGGCGGCGGCCTTTCACCCCTCCACTTT	CASSLGSPGGGLSPLHF
-	TRBV5-1	TRBD1	TRBJ2-1	TGCGCCAGCAGTCACCGACCGGGACAGGGGATCAATGAGCAGTTCTTC	CASSHRPGQGINEQFF
-	TRBV27	TRBD1	TRBJ1-2	TGTGCCAGCAGTCCCCGGGACAGGGCGGTCGTAGGCTACACCTTC	CASSPRDRAVVGYTF
medium-sized	TRBV20-1	TRBD2	TRBJ2-7	TGCAGTGCTAGAGATCCCCGGGGGGACTCCTACGAGCAGTACTTC	CSARDPRGDSYEQYF
-	TRBV4-1	TRBD2	TRBJ2-1	TGCGCCAGCCTTGGACTAGCGGGCGAAGCTAATGAGCAGTTCTTC	CASLGLAGEANEQFF
many	TRBV14	-	TRBJ1-2	TGTGCCAGCAGCCAAGATTTACAGGGAAACTATGGCTACACCTTC	CASSQDLQGNYGYTF
few	TRBV12-3/TRBV12-4	-	TRBJ1-2	TGTGCCAGCAGTTTAGGACTAGCTAACTATGGCTACACCTTC	CASSLGLANYGYTF